This is a list of T cell receptor beta chains from one sample in a study of neoadjuvant anti-PD-1 for oral cavity cancer. Data came from immunoSEQ multiplex PCR; TCRdb stores just in-frame clones and leaves some out. The sample has some 9,000 clones, 64% seen once; the top ten hold under 5.5%. Material: PBMCs, obtained after nivolumab (anti-PD-1) treatment. The receptors here all came from a person between 40 and 85 years old with oral cavity squamous cell carcinoma. Both conserved end residues are part of each CDR3. A D gene is named only where the DNA matches it firmly. Clone size is shown for a subset of rows, as once, few, many or a class of expanded clone.

D,J,V,size,DNA,CDR3
TRBD2,TRBJ2-1,TRBV19,NA,TGTGCCAGTAGTAAGGCCCTCGGGGCGGGGGGCTACAATGAGCAGTTCTTC,CASSKALGAGGYNEQFF
NA,TRBJ1-3,TRBV11-2,NA,TGTGCCAGCAGCTCCCTACGCTTTAGAAACACCATATATTTT,CASSSLRFRNTIYF
NA,TRBJ1-2,TRBV7-6,NA,TGTGCCAGCAGCTCACCGGACCGGGTCGATTGGGGCTACACCTTC,CASSSPDRVDWGYTF
TRBD1,TRBJ2-1,TRBV27,few,TGTGCCAGCTCCACTTCCCGGGGGACAGGGTGGAATGAGCAGTTCTTC,CASSTSRGTGWNEQFF
TRBD1,TRBJ1-2,TRBV7-2,NA,TGTGCCAGCAGCTTGACTCAGGGGGTTTCGTTATTTGGCTACACCTTC,CASSLTQGVSLFGYTF
TRBD2,TRBJ2-3,TRBV7-2,NA,TGTGCCAGCAGCTCCCCAGTAGGTAGCGGGAGGGACACAGATACGCAGTATTTT,CASSSPVGSGRDTDTQYF
TRBD2,TRBJ2-1,TRBV27,NA,TGTGCCAGCATGAGCGGGAGCTCCTACAATGAGCAGTTCTTC,CASMSGSSYNEQFF
NA,TRBJ1-2,TRBV2,NA,TGTGCCAGCACCGTCGGGGGGTATGGCTACACCTTC,CASTVGGYGYTF
TRBD1,TRBJ2-7,TRBV28,NA,TGTGCCAGCATTGACAGGGGGCGTTACGAGCAGTACTTC,CASIDRGRYEQYF
NA,TRBJ2-5,TRBV27,NA,TGTGCCAGCAGTTTATCCCGCCGTCTTACAGCTCAGGGAACCCAGTACTTC,CASSLSRRLTAQGTQYF
NA,TRBJ2-6,TRBV19,NA,TGTGCCAGTAGTATCCCCCACTCTGGGGCCAACGTCCTGACTTTC,CASSIPHSGANVLTF
NA,TRBJ2-2,TRBV6-5,medium-sized,TGTGCCAGCAAGAAGCGGAGGAACACCGGGGAGCTGTTTTTT,CASKKRRNTGELFF
NA,TRBJ2-2,TRBV11-2,few,TGTGCCAGCAGCTTTAGGACGGTGAACACCGGGGAGCTGTTTTTT,CASSFRTVNTGELFF
TRBD1,TRBJ2-3,TRBV28,NA,TGTGCCAGCAGTTTAATTGGGACAGGGGCTAGCACAGATACGCAGTATTTT,CASSLIGTGASTDTQYF
TRBD1,TRBJ2-2,TRBV5-1,NA,TGCGCCAGCAGCTCTCAGGGGGCGCAGTCCGGGGAGCTGTTTTTT,CASSSQGAQSGELFF